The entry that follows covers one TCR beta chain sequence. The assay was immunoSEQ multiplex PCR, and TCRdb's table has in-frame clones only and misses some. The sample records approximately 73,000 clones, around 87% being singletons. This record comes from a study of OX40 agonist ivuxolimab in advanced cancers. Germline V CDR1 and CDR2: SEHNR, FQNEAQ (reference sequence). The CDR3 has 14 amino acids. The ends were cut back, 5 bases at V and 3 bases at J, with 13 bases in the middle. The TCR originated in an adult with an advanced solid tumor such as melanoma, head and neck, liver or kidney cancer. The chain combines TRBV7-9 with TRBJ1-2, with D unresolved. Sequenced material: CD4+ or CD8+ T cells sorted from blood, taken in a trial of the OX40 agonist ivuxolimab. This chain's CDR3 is CASSRDLAHYGYTF. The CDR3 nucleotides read TGTGCCAGCAGCCGGGATCTAGCGCACTATGGCTACACCTTC.